The entry that follows covers one T cell receptor (beta chain) sequence. Its antigen is still unknown. RNA transcripts were the template for amplifying TCR beta CDR3 regions. The primer set for the first-round RT-PCR of the TCR CDR3 was HTBI. Each CDR3 protein is one row after TCRdb ran MiXCR on the multiplex PCR reads. The data hold around 250,000 distinct CDR3 sequences, with roughly 15% observed a single time. These data belong to a study of T cells in Graves' hyperthyroidism and ophthalmopathy. V lost 3 bases and J lost 0, with 17 bases in between. The germline V gene encodes CDR1 SGHVS and CDR2 FQNEAQ. This CDR3 has 18 amino acids. Regarding the study as a whole: Among thyroid clonotypes expanded above 0.001, most also appeared in blood.

The sequenced material came from blood. The source of this sequence is a woman aged 40 to 55 with Graves' hyperthyroidism that later progressed to Graves' ophthalmopathy. The chain links TRBV7-8 to TRBJ2-2; D remains ambiguous. The CDR3 DNA follows: TGTGCCAGCAGCTTCGCTCGGCGGACCGAGACGAACACCGGGGAGCTGTTTTTT. Its protein product is CASSFARRTETNTGELFF.